This TCR beta chain was recovered during a study of vaccination and CD4 T cells after COVID-19. Across the whole study: Sampling that followed vaccination took place a median 72 days after dose two, within a range of 14 to 241.

Germline values: CDR1 MGHDK, CDR2 SYGVNS. The CDR3 runs to 12 residues. With V trimmed by 3 bases and J by 7 bases, 2 bases remained unmatched. About this clonotype itself: Its antigen is currently unknown.

The Oncomine TCR Beta short-read assay was applied to DNA of cultured CD4+ T cells. Genomic DNA was isolated from cultured CD4+ T cells. TCRdb called the PCR reads again in MiXCR, with one record for every CDR3 protein. The sample has fewer than 13,000 distinct CDR3 sequences; roughly 30% are singletons. Treatment given: roughly ten-day PBMC culture with coronavirus spike peptide pools or control peptides (ViraFEST assay). Collection of the unexposed donor's CD4+ T cells took place before the COVID-19 pandemic (2011-2018). Following culture for around 10 days, CD4+ T cells were isolated by negative selection. Researchers challenged CD4+ T cells from unexposed donors with SARS-CoV-2 S/N and four cold-coronavirus spikes, cells permitting.

Sequenced: CD4+ T cells from blood, cultured in vitro. This chain links TRBV25-1 with TRBJ1-1; 7 bases are a match to TRBD1. This TCR derives from a human donor in good health. The chain's CDR3 is CASSDRGFEAFF. In DNA form, the CDR3 reads TGTGCCAGCAGTGACAGGGGGTTTGAAGCTTTCTTT.